This T cell receptor beta chain was retrieved from a study of post-analysis software for immune sequencing data (dated by TCRdb to between 2015 and 2016). For context, the study as a whole: Disease courses on record covered relapsing-remitting, secondary progressive and progressive-relapsing multiple sclerosis, though some patients had no subtype annotation. The patient repertoires were compared against around eleven previously published healthy control repertoires obtained from donors aged roughly 6 to 28 years. A subset of samples was prepared in parallel using single-end sample barcoding, then pooled and co-amplified after Illumina adapter ligation.

After removal of 4 bases from V and 5 bases from J, the junction retains 5 bases not matched to a gene. Per the germline V gene, SGHRS is the CDR1 and YFSETQ is the CDR2. The CDR3 starts with the cysteine, ends with the phenylalanine, and has 14 residues. The entry retains the CDR3 DNA only, 42 bases that are in frame from base 1. TCR beta repertoires were profiled from peripheral blood of roughly 13 young patients with multiple sclerosis to demonstrate the VDJtools post-analysis software. The multiple sclerosis patients were children and adolescents ranging in age from roughly 6 to 15 years. The research as a whole found: Four or five TRBV segments, including TRBV5-6, TRBV5-1 and TRBV20-1, were significantly more frequent in patients than controls. The control group was slightly older than the multiple sclerosis patient group. When samples were clustered directly using the F measure, samples prepared in the same batch co-clustered strongly, which prompted a batch-effect correction. Significantly lower normalized Chao1 diversity was found in multiple sclerosis patients than in controls, suggesting substantial peripheral T-cell clonal expansion.

Libraries were prepared through PCR. The sequencer listed for this sample is Illumina HiSeq 2500. Unique molecular identifiers were incorporated into TCR beta cDNA libraries to reduce PCR and sequencing biases. Roughly 500,000 cDNA molecules were obtained for every 1 to 10 million input T cells, so each molecule roughly corresponded to one T cell. The same protocol used for the earlier healthy control dataset was applied to prepare and sequence the patient libraries. Samples belonging to the same batch were prepared together, multiplexed and sequenced on a shared HiSeq lane. The study's processing was this. MIGEC handled the raw barcoded reads, throwing out single-read molecular identifier groups before consensus assembly and CDR3 extraction. Clonotype tables were post-analysed with VDJtools, and diversity was normalized by down-sampling all datasets to the smallest sample size. To correct batch-related cross-sample contamination, repertoire overlap clustering matched CDR3 amino acid sequences but not nucleotide sequences. The public sequencing data were trimmed at Q25 with fastp and processed into clonotypes with MiXCR by TCRdb, which kept only in-frame beta chains. CDR3 protein duplicates are merged, each entry listing the most common genes and DNA. The V and J calls reflect TCRdb's pipeline rather than the authors' work. The sample includes fewer than 850,000 distinct CDR3 sequences, with around 46% observed a single time. In total, the top ten clones hold 4.9% of the sample.

As regards this clonotype: No antigen is known for it. The sample holds no much larger clone one base away, and base qualities are not on file.

Recombination connected TRBV5-1 to TRBJ2-3; TRBD1 agrees with 9 junctional bases. The source of this sequence is a girl aged 10 to 17 with multiple sclerosis. The sequencing input was blood. The CDR3: CASSRDRERDTQYF. The nucleotide sequence reads TGCGCCAGCAGCCGGGACAGGGAAAGAGATACGCAGTATTTT.